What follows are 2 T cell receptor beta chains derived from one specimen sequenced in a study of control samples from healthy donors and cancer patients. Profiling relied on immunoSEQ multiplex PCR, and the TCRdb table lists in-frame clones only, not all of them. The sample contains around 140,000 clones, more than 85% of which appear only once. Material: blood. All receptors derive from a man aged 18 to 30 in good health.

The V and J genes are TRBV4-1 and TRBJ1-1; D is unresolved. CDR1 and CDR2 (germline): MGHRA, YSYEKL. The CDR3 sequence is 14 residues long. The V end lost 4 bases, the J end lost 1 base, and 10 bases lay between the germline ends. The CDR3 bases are TGCGCCAGCAGCCTCACACCAGAGAACACTGAAGCTTTCTTT. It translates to CASSLTPENTEAFF.

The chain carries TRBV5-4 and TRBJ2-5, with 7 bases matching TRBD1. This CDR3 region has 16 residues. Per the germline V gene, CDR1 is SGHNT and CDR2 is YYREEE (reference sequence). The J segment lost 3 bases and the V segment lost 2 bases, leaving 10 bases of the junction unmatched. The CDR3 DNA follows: TGTGCCAGCAGCTTAAATCCGAGAGGGGGCAAAGAGACCCAGTACTTC. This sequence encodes CASSLNPRGGKETQYF.